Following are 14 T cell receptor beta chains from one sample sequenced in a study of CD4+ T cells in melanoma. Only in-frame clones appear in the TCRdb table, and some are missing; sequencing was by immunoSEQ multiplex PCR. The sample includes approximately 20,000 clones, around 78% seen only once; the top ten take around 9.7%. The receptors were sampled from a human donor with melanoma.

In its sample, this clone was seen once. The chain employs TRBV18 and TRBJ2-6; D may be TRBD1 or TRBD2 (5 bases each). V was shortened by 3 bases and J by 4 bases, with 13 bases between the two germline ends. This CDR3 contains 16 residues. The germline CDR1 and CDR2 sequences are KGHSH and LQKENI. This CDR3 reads CASSPGTPWGANVLTF. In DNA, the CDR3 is TGTGCCAGCTCACCGGGGACCCCATGGGGGGCCAACGTCCTGACTTTC.

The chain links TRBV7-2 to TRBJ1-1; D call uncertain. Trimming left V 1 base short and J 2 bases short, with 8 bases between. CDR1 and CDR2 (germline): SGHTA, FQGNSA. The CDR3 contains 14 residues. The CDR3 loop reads CASSLVRSNTEAFF. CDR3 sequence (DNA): TGTGCCAGCAGCTTAGTTCGCTCAAACACTGAAGCTTTCTTT.

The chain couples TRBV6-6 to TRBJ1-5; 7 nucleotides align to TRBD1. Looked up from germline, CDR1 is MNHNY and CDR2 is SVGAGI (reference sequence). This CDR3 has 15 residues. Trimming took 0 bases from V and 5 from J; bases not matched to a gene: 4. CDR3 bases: TGTGCCAGCAGTTACTCCAGACAGGGAGATCAGCCCCAGCATTTT. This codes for CASSYSRQGDQPQHF.

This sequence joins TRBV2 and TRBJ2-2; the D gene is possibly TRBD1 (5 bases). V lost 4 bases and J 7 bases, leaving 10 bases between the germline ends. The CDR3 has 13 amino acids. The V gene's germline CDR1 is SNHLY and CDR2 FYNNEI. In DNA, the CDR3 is TGTGCCAGCAGTGGCCAGGGAATCGGGGAGCTGTTTTTT. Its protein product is CASSGQGIGELFF.

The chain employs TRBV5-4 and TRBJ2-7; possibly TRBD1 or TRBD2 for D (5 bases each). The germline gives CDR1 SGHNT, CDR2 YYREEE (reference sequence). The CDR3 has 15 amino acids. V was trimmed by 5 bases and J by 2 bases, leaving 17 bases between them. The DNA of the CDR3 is TGTGCCAGCAGTTCGGTGGGGACGTCGACCTACGAGCAGTACTTC. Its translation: CASSSVGTSTYEQYF.

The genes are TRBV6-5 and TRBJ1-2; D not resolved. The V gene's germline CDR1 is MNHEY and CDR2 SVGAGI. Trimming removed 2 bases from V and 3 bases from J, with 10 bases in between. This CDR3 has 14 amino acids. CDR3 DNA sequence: TGTGCCAGCAGTTACCAGCAGAACCACTATGGCTACACCTTC. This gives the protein CASSYQQNHYGYTF.

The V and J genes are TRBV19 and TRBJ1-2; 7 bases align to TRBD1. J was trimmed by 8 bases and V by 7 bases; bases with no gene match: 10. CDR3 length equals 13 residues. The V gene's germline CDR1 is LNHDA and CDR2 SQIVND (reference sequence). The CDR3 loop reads CASNPGGGLGYTF. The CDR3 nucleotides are TGTGCCAGTAACCCAGGGGGGGGGCTCGGCTACACCTTC.

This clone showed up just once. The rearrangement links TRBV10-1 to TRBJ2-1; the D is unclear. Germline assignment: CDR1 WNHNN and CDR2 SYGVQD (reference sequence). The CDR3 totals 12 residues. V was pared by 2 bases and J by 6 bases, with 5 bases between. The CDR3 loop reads CASSETFNEQFF. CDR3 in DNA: TGCGCCAGCAGTGAGACGTTCAATGAGCAGTTCTTC.

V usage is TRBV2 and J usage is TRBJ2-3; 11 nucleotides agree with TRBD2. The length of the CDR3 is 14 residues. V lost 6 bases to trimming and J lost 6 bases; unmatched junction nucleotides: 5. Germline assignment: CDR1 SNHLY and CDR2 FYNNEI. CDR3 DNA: TGTGCCAGCAGGACTAGCGGGGTCCCGGATACGCAGTATTTT. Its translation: CASRTSGVPDTQYF.

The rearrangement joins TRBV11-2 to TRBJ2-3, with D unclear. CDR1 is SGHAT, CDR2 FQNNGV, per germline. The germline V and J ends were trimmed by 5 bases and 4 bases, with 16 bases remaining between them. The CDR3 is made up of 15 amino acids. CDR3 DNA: TGTGCCAGCAGCCCGAGGACCGGGTTTGCAGATACGCAGTATTTT. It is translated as CASSPRTGFADTQYF. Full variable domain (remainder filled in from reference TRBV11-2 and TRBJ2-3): EAGVAQSPRYKIIEKRQSVAFWCNPISGHATLYWYQQILGQGPKLLIQFQNNGVVDDSQLPKDRFSAERLKGVDSTLKIQPAKLEDSAVYLCASSPRTGFADTQYFGPGTRLTVL.

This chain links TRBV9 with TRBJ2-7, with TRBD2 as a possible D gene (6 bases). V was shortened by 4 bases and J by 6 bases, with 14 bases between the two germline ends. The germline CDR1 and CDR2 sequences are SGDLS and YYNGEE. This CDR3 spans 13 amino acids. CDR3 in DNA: TGTGCCAGCAGCCCGAACCTGGGAGGCGAGCAGTACTTC. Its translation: CASSPNLGGEQYF.

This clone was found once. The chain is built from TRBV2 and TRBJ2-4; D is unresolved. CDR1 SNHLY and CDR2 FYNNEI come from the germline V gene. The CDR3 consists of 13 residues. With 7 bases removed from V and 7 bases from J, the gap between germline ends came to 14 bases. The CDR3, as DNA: TGTGCCAGCAATTGGCAGAAATACAACATTCAGTACTTC. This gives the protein CASNWQKYNIQYF.

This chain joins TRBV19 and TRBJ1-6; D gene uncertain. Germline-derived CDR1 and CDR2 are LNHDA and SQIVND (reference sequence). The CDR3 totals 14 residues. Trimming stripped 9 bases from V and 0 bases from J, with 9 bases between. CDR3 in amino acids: CASRGSSYNSPLHF. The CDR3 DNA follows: TGTGCCAGCAGAGGCAGCTCCTATAATTCACCCCTCCACTTT.

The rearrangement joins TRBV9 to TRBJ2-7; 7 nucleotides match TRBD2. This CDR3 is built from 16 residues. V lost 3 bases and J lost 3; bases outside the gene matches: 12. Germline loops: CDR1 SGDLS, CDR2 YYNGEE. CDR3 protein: CASSATTGGGIYEQYF. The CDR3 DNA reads TGTGCCAGCAGCGCCACGACGGGGGGAGGGATCTACGAGCAGTACTTC.